This TCR beta chain derives from a study of cytotoxic CD8 clonotypes in ibrutinib-treated CLL. Study information: Median treatment time before response sampling was eleven to twelve months, range 6 to 36. Study results and limitations: Sustained-remission and progressing patients had unequal sampling times. An increase in clonality occurred at ibrutinib response, followed by a return toward baseline at progression.

This CDR3 has 15 residues. Germline loops: CDR1 SGHNT, CDR2 YYREEE (reference sequence). Trimming left V 4 bases short and J 6 bases short, with 17 bases between. Profiling relied on immunoSEQ multiplex PCR, and the TCRdb table lists in-frame clones only, not all of them. The sample yields under 150,000 clones, 80% to 85% seen once. Comments on this clone: The antigen remains unidentified.

The chain carries TRBV5-4 and TRBJ2-1; either TRBD1 or TRBD2 may fit D (6 bases each). The specimen comprised PBMCs, sampled after 24 months of ibrutinib treatment. The sequence came from a human donor with chronic lymphocytic leukemia. CDR3 DNA sequence: TGTGCCAGCAGCCTAGGAGGGGGAGGTAGCAATGAGCAGTTCTTC. Protein sequence: CASSLGGGGSNEQFF.